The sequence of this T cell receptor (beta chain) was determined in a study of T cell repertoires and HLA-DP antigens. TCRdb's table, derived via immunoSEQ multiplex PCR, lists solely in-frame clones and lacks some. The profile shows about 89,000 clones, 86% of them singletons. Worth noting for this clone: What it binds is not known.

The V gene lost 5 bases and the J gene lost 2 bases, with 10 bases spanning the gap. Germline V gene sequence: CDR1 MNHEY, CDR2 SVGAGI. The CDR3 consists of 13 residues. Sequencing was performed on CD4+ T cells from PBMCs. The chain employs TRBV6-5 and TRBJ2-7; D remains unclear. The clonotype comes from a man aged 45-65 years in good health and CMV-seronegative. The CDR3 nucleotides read TGTGCCAGCAGTCCGCCGGGTCCCTACGAGCAGTACTTC. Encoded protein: CASSPPGPYEQYF.